This T cell receptor beta chain was observed in a study of cytomegalovirus exposure and HLA in healthy donors. Study overall: As released early, the data held 75 million to 90 million unique TCRs from HLA-typed donors. Notes on the study in general: In an earlier analysis, about 87% or about 30%: the productive usage of most TCR beta V segments.

In the case of this clone: Antigen unknown.

Researchers ran the PCR with 60 Vbeta and 13 Jbeta primers. Profiling relied on immunoSEQ multiplex PCR, and the TCRdb table lists in-frame clones only, not all of them. The sample has over 150,000 clones; around 80% are singletons. Per the germline V gene, CDR1 is WSHSY and CDR2 is SAAADI. J was trimmed by 7 bases and V by 6 bases; bases with no gene match: 14. The CDR3 has 17 residues. Healthy bone marrow donors made up the donors. The material sequenced was PBMCs. J is TRBJ2-2 and V is TRBV10-2; 10 bases align to TRBD2. The TCR was taken from a man aged 30-40 years in good health and CMV-seropositive. In nucleotides, the CDR3 is TGCGCCAGCAGCCAGCCTCTAGCGGGGGCCCGCCACGGGGAGCTGTTTTTT. It encodes CASSQPLAGARHGELFF.